Listed here is a single TCR beta chain. Its specific antigen is unknown. Base qualities are missing; no much larger clone stands one base away. Synthetic TCR analog templates were spiked into each PCR so that absolute template abundance could be estimated from read counts. TCRbeta CDR3 regions were amplified from genomic DNA with bias-controlled V and J gene primers using the immunoSEQ assay. Sequencing of rearranged TCRbeta segments was done at approximately 20X coverage. On the authors' methods: Clustering was used to correct sequencing errors, and CDR3s were annotated against IMGT to assign V, D and J genes. Downstream analyses used only productive TCRbeta rearrangements, leaving out any out-of-frame or stop-codon sequences. Clonality was calculated as one minus the Shannon entropy normalized by the log of the number of unique productive sequences. Fisher's exact test with Benjamini-Hochberg correction, using a cutoff of adjusted p below 0.01, was how clones that differed between time points or between blood and tumor were identified. TCRdb's version of the immuneACCESS table is confined to in-frame rearrangements and falls short of the full clone set. An unresolved V gene accounts for under half of the shortfall where checked; the remainder is of unknown origin. Clone size and V and J calls were adopted from that table, with D and trimming inferred from the DNA. The sample yields 30,000 to 35,000 clones; approximately 80% were counted once. The ten largest clones capture roughly 29% of the sample.

Reading the germline V gene gives CDR1 MNHEY and CDR2 SVGAGI. From V the trimming removes 7 bases and from J it removes 2 bases, while the gene matches leave 11 bases of the junction unaccounted for. The CDR3 measures 15 amino acids from cysteine to phenylalanine. Here the CDR3 DNA is all that survives: 45 bases in frame from base 1. These data are taken from a study of PD-L1 blockade in urothelial cancer (TCRdb year 2017). General notes on the study: All patients started therapy at some point between 2014 and 2016 and received atezolizumab 1,200 mg intravenously every 3 weeks. An exploratory multi-omic analysis was conducted of the somatic, immune and clinical correlates of response to PD-L1 blockade with atezolizumab in urothelial cancer. A median of around 150,000 T cells and 80,000 or so unique TCRs was obtained from blood samples, and a median clonality of around 0.08 was observed. An ECOG performance status of 0 or 1 was recorded for the patients, and 0 to 3 prior chemotherapy regimens had been received by the patients. Pretreatment blood TCR-seq was available for twenty-nine patients, at least one posttreatment blood collection was obtained for about 25 patients, and tumor TCR-seq was available for about 25 patients. Pretreatment tumor samples, along with matched peripheral blood collected serially before and after atezolizumab treatment, underwent TCR sequencing. Blood samples were analyzed at 3 weeks after treatment start (second dose) and at 6 weeks after treatment start. Nine patients achieved durable clinical benefit and 20 did not. Durable clinical benefit was defined as progression-free survival longer than 6 months, and TCR features were also tested against progression-free and overall survival. About nine tenths of the roughly 29 patients were identified as males with urothelial cancer of bladder origin, and a prior smoking history was reported by 18 of 29 patients. In the same patients, whole exome sequencing and RNA sequencing of pretreatment tumors were performed in addition to TCR sequencing. What the study reported, not specific to this receptor: Patients with durable benefit showed greater expansion of tumor-associated TCR clones in peripheral blood 3 weeks after starting treatment (n ≈ 21, p = 0.022). Improved progression-free and overall survival was associated with having pretreatment peripheral blood TCR clonality below the median. Because the sample size was small (n ≈ 27) and many exploratory analyses were performed, the results are intended to be hypothesis-generating.

A cohort of about 27 patients with locally advanced or metastatic urothelial carcinoma, treated at Memorial Sloan Kettering on a trial protocol, was included. Peripheral blood mononuclear cells were collected from each patient pretreatment and during treatment, giving between 1 and 8 total time points per patient. The Qiagen DNeasy Blood extraction kit was used to purify genomic DNA from total PBMCs and from tumor samples. PBMCs were collected pretreatment and during treatment, and were isolated and stored as previously described. Recombination connected TRBV6-5 to TRBJ2-7; a stretch of 7 junction bases matches TRBD1. The TCR sequence derives from a man aged 60 to 69 with urothelial cancer. The material was PBMCs, obtained around atezolizumab (anti-PD-L1) treatment. The CDR3: CASNDFGTDPYEQYF. The nucleotides are TGTGCCAGCAACGACTTTGGGACAGATCCCTACGAGCAGTACTTC.